This T cell receptor beta chain was documented in a study of cytomegalovirus exposure and HLA in healthy donors. A multiplex PCR was run with 60 Vbeta primers and 13 Jbeta primers. Some clones are missing from TCRdb's copy, which holds only in-frame ones; the method was immunoSEQ multiplex PCR. The sample has a few hundred thousand clones, over 65% seen once. CDR1 and CDR2 (germline): SGHNT, YYREEE (reference sequence). The V gene lost 3 bases and the J gene lost 0 bases, with 13 bases spanning the gap. This CDR3 has 16 amino acids. The receptor's source is a woman aged 55-75 years in good health and CMV-seropositive. This chain links TRBV5-4 with TRBJ1-5, with TRBD1 as a possible D gene (5 bases). What was sequenced was PBMCs. CDR3 DNA: TGTGCCAGCAGCTCACGACAGAAATATAGCAATCAGCCCCAGCATTTT. Translation gives CASSSRQKYSNQPQHF.